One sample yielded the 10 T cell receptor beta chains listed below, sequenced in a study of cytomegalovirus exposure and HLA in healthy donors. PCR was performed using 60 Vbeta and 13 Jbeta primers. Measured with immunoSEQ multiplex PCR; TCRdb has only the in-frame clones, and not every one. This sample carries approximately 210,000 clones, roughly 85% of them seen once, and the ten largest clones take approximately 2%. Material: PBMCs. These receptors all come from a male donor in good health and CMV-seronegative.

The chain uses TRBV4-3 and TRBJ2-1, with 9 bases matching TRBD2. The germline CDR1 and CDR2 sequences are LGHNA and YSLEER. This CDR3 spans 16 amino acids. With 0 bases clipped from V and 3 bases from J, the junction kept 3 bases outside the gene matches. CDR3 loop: CASSQETSGIYNEQFF. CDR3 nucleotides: TGCGCCAGCAGCCAAGAGACTAGCGGCATCTACAATGAGCAGTTCTTC.

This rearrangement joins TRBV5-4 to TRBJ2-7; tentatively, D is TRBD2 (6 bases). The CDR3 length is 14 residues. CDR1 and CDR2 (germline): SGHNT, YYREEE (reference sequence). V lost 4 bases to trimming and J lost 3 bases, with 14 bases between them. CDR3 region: CASSPRDSYYEQYF. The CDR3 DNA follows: TGTGCCAGCAGCCCCCGGGACTCGTACTACGAGCAGTACTTC.

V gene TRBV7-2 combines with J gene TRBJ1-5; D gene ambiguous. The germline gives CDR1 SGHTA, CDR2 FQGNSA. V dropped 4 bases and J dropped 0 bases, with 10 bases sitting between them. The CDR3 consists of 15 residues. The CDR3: CASSSAALSNQPQHF. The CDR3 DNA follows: TGTGCCAGCAGCTCCGCGGCCCTTAGCAATCAGCCCCAGCATTTT.

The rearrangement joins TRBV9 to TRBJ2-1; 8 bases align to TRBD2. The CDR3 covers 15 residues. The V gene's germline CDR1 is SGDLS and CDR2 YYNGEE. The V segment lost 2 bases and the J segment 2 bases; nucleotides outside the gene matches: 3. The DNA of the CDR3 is TGTGCCAGCAGCGTCCAAGCGGGAGCCTACAATGAGCAGTTCTTC. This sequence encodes CASSVQAGAYNEQFF.

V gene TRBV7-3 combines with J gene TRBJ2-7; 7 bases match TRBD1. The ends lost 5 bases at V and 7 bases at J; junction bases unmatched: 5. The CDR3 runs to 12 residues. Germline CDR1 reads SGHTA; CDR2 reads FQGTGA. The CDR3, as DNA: TGTGCCAGCAGCGAGACAGGGACGGAGCAGTACTTC. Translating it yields CASSETGTEQYF.

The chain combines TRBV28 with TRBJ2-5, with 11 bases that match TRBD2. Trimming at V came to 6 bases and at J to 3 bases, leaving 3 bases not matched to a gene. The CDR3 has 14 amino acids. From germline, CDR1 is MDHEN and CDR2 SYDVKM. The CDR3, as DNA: TGTGCCAGCAGCCGACTAGCGGGAAAAGAGACCCAGTACTTC. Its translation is CASSRLAGKETQYF. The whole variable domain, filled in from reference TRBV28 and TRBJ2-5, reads DVKVTQSSRYLVKRTGEKVFLECVQDMDHENMFWYRQDPGLGLRLIYFSYDVKMKEKGDIPEGYSVSREKKERFSLILESASTNQTSMYLCASSRLAGKETQYFGPGTRLLVL.

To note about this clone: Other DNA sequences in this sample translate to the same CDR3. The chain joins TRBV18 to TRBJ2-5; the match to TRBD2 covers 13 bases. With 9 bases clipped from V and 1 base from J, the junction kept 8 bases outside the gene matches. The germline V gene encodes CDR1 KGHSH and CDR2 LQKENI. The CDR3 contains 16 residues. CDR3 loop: CASSPGTSGAQETQYF. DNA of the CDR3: TGTGCCAGTTCCCCCGGGACTAGCGGGGCCCAAGAGACCCAGTACTTC. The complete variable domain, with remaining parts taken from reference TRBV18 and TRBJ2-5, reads NAGVMQNPRHLVRRRGQEARLRCSPMKGHSHVYWYRQLPEEGLKFMVYLQKENIIDESGMPKERFSAEFPKEGPSILRIQQVVRGDSAAYFCASSPGTSGAQETQYFGPGTRLLVL.

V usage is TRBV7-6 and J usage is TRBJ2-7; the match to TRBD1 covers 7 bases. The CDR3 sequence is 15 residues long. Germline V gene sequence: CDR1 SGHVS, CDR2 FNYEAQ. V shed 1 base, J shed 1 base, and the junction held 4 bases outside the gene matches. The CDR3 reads CASSLGRGSSYEQYF. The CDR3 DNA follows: TGTGCCAGCAGCTTAGGCAGGGGGTCTTCCTACGAGCAGTACTTC.

The CDR3 region is CAWGTRGTRYGYTF. Written as DNA, the CDR3 is TGTGCCTGGGGGACCAGGGGCACCCGGTATGGCTACACCTTC. V is TRBV30 and J is TRBJ1-2; D perhaps matches TRBD1 (6 bases). Germline assignment: CDR1 GTSNPN and CDR2 SVGIG (reference sequence). The CDR3 spans 14 residues. Between the trimmed V and J ends, which lost 5 bases and 5 bases, there was a span of 18 bases.

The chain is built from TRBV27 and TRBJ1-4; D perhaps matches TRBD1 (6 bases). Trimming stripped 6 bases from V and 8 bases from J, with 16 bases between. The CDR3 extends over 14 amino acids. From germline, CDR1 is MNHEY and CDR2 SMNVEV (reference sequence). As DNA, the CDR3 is TGTGCCAGCAGCGATAGGGGGTATGGAGAAAAACTGTTTTTT. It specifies CASSDRGYGEKLFF. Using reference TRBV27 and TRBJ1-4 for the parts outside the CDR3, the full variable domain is EAQVTQNPRYLITVTGKKLTVTCSQNMNHEYMSWYRQDPGLGLRQIYYSMNVEVTDKGDVPEGYKVSRKEKRNFPLILESPSPNQTSLYFCASSDRGYGEKLFFGSGTQLSVL.